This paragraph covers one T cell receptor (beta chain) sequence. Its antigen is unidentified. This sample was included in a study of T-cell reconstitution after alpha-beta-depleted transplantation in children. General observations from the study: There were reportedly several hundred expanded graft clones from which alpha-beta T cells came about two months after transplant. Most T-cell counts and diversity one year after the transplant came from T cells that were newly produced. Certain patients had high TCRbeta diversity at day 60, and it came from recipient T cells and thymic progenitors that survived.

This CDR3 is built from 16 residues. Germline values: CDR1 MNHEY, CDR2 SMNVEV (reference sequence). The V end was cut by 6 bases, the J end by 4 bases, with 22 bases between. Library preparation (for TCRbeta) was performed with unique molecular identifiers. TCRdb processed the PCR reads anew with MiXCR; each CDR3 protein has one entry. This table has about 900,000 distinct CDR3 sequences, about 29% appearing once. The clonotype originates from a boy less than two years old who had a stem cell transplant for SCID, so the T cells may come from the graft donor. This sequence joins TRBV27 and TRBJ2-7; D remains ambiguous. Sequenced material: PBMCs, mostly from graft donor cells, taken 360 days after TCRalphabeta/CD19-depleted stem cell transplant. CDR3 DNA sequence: TGTGCCAGCAGACCTGCCCTGGGTTTCTTACTTTACGAGCAGTACTTC. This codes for CASRPALGFLLYEQYF.